What follows describes a single TCR beta chain. Its antigen is currently unknown. This sample is drawn from a study of cytomegalovirus exposure and HLA in healthy donors. Study context: Some 85 million unique TCRs from HLA-typed donors were held in an early data release. The study, taken as a whole, reports: Cytomegalovirus-associated TCR beta chains were listed, numbering roughly 150. The classifier, whose performance was assessed in both the original and validation cohorts, reportedly diagnosed cytomegalovirus status with high specificity and sensitivity.

In the PCR, 60 Vbeta and 13 Jbeta primers were used. Only in-frame clones appear in the TCRdb table, and some are missing; sequencing was by immunoSEQ multiplex PCR. The sample includes around 130,000 clones, roughly three quarters of them seen just once. In germline, CDR1 is SGHTA, CDR2 FQGNSA. This CDR3 contains 15 residues. Between the trimmed V and J ends, which lost 5 bases and 5 bases, there was a span of 19 bases. The chain employs TRBV7-2 and TRBJ2-7, with D possibly TRBD1 on 7 matching bases. Sequencing input: PBMCs. This receptor was obtained from an older woman in good health and CMV-seronegative. The CDR3: CASSTRRGRGDEQYF. Written as DNA, the CDR3 is TGTGCCAGCAGCACAAGGAGGGGGCGAGGTGACGAGCAGTACTTC.